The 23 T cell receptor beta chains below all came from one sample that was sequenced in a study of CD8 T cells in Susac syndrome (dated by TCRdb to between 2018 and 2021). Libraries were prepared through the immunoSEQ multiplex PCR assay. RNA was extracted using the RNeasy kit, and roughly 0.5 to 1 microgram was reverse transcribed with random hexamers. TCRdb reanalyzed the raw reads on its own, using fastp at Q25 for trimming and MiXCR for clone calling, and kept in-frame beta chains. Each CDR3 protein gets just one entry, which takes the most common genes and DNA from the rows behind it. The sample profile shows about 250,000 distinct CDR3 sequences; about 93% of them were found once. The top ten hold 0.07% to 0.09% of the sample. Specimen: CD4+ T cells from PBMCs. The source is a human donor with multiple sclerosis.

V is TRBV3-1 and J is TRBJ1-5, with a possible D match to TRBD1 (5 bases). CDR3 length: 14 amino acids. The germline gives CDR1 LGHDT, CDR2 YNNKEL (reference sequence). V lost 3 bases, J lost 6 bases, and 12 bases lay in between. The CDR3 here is CASSQGRAGQPQHF. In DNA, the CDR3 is TGTGCCAGCAGCCAGGGCAGGGCTGGTCAGCCCCAGCATTTT.

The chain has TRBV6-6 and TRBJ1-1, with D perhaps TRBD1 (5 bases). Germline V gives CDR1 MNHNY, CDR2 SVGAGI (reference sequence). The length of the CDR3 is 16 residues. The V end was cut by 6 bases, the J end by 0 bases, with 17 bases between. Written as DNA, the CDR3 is TGTGCCAGCAGAGGACAACTATGGGGCGTGAACACTGAAGCTTTCTTT. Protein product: CASRGQLWGVNTEAFF.

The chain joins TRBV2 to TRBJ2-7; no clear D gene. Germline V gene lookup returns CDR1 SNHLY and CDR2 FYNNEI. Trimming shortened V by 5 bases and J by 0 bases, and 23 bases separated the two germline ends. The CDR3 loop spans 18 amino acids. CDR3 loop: CASSPGRPTHKISYEQYF. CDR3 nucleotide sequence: TGTGCCAGCAGTCCCGGGCGGCCCACGCACAAAATCTCCTACGAGCAGTACTTC.

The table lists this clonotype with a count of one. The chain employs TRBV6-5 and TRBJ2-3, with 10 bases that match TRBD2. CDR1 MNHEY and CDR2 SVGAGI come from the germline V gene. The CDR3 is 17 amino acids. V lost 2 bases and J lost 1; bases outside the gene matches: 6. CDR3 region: CASSYSFLAGGTDTQYF. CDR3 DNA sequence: TGTGCCAGCAGTTACAGTTTCCTAGCGGGGGGCACAGATACGCAGTATTTT.

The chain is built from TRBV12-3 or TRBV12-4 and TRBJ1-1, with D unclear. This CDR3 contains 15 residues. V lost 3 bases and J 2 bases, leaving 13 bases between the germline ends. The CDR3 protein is CASSFGQRLNTEAFF. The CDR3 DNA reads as TGTGCCAGCAGTTTCGGGCAGCGCCTTAACACTGAAGCTTTCTTT.

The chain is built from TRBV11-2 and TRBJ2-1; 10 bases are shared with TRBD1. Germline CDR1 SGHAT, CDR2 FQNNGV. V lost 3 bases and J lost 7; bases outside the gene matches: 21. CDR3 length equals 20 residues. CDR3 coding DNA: TGTGCCAGCAGCTTTAACATCTGGGACAGGGGTTCGGATAATTCTAATGAGCAGTTCTTC. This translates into CASSFNIWDRGSDNSNEQFF.

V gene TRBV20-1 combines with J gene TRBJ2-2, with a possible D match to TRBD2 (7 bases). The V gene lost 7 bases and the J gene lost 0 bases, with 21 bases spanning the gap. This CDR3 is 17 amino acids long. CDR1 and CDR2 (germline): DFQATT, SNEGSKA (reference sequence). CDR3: CSVNRGRGRANTGELFF. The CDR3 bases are TGCAGTGTCAACCGGGGGCGGGGGCGCGCGAACACCGGGGAGCTGTTTTTT.

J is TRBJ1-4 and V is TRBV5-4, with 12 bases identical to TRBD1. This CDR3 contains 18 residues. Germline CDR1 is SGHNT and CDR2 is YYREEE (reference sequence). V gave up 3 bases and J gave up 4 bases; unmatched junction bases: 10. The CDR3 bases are TGTGCCAGCAGCTCCGCCGGGACAGGGGGCATTGGTAATGAAAAACTGTTTTTT. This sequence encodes CASSSAGTGGIGNEKLFF.

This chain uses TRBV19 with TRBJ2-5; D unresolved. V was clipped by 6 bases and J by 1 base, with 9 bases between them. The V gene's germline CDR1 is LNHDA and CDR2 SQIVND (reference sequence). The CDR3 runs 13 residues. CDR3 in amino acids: CASSYISQETQYF. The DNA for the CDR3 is TGTGCCAGTAGCTACATTTCCCAAGAGACCCAGTACTTC. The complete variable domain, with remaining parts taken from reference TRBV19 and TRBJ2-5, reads DGGITQSPKYLFRKEGQNVTLSCEQNLNHDAMYWYRQDPGQGLRLIYYSQIVNDFQKGDIAEGYSVSREKKESFPLTVTSAQKNPTAFYLCASSYISQETQYFGPGTRLLVL.

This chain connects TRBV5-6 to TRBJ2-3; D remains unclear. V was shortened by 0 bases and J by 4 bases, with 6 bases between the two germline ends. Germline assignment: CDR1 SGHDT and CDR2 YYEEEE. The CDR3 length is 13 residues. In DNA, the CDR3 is TGTGCCAGCAGCTTGGGGAATCCAGATACGCAGTATTTT. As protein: CASSLGNPDTQYF.

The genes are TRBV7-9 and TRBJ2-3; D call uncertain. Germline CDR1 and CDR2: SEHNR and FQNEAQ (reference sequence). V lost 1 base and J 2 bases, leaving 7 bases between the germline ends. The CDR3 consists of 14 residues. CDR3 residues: CASSLDGPTDTQYF. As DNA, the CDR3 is TGTGCCAGCAGCTTAGACGGGCCCACAGATACGCAGTATTTT.

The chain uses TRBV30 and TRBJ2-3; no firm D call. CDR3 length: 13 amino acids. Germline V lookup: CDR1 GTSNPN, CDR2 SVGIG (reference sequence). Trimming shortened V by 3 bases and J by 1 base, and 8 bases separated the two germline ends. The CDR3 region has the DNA TGTGCCTGGAGAGCCGCCGGCACAGATACGCAGTATTTT. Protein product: CAWRAAGTDTQYF. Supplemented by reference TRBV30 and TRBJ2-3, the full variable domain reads SQTIHQWPATLVQPVGSPLSLECTVEGTSNPNLYWYRQAAGRGLQLLFYSVGIGQISSEVPQNLSASRPQDRQFILSSKKLLLSDSGFYLCAWRAAGTDTQYFGPGTRLTVL.

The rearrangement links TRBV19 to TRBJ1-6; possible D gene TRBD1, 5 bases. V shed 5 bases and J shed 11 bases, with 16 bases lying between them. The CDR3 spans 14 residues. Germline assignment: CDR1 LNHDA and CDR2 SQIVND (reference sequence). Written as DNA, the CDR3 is TGTGCCAGTAGTTCCCGGGGGAAAGCTGCACCCCTCCACTTT. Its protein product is CASSSRGKAAPLHF.

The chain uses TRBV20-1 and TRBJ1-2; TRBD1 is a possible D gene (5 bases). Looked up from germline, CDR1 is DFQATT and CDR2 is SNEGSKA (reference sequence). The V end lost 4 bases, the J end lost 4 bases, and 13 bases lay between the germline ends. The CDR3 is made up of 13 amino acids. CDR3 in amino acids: CSAKVAGSYGYTF. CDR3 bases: TGCAGTGCTAAGGTAGCAGGGTCCTATGGCTACACCTTC.

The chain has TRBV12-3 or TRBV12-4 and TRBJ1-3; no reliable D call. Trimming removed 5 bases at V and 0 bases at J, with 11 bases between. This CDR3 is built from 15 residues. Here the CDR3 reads CASSPDASSGNTIYF. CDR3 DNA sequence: TGTGCCAGCAGTCCGGATGCCTCCTCTGGAAACACCATATATTTT.

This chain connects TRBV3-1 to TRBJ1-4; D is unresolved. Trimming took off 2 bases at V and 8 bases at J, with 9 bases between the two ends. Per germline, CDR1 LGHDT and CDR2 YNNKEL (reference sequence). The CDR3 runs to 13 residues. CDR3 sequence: CASSQRAGEKLFF. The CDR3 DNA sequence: TGTGCCAGCAGCCAACGGGCGGGGGAAAAACTGTTTTTT.

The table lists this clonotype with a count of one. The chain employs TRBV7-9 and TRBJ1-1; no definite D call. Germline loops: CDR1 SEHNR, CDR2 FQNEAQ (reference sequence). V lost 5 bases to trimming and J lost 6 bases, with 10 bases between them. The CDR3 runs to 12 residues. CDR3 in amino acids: CASSPRLPEAFF. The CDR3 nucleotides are TGTGCCAGCAGCCCGCGCCTGCCTGAAGCTTTCTTT. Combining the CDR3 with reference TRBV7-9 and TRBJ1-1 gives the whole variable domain DTGVSQNPRHKITKRGQNVTFRCDPISEHNRLYWYRQTLGQGPEFLTYFQNEAQLEKSRLLSDRFSAERPKGSFSTLEIQRTEQGDSAMYLCASSPRLPEAFFGQGTRLTVV.

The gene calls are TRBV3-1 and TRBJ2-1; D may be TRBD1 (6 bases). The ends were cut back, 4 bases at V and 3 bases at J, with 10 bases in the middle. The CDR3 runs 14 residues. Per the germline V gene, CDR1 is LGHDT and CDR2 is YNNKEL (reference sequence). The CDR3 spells CASSRDTYYNEQFF. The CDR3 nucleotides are TGTGCCAGCAGCCGGGACACCTACTACAATGAGCAGTTCTTC.

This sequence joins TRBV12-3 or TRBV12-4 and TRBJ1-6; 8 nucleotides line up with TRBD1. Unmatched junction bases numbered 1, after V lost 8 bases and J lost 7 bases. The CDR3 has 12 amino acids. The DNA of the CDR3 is TGTGCCAGCCGGACAGGGAATTCACCCCTCCACTTT. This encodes CASRTGNSPLHF.

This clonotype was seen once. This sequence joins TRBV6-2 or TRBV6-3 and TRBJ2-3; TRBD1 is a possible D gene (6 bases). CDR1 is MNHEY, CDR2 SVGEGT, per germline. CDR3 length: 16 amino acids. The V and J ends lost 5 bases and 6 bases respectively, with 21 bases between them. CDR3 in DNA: TGTGCCAGCAGTACCTCCCGGACAACAGGGCCGGATACGCAGTATTTT. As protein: CASSTSRTTGPDTQYF.

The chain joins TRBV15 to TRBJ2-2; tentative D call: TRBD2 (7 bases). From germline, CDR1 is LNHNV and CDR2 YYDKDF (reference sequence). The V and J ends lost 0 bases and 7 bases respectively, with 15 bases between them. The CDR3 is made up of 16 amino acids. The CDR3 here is CATSRDIWGGGGELFF. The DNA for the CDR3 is TGTGCCACCAGCAGAGATATCTGGGGGGGCGGCGGGGAGCTGTTTTTT. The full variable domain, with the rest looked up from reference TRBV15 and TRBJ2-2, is DAMVIQNPRYQVTQFGKPVTLSCSQTLNHNVMYWYQQKSSQAPKLLFHYYDKDFNNEADTPDNFQSRRPNTSFCFLDIRSPGLGDTAMYLCATSRDIWGGGGELFFGEGSRLTVL.

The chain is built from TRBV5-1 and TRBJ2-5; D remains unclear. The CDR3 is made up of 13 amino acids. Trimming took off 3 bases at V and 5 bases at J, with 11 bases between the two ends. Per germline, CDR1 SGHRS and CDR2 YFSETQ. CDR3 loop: CASSSPGWETQYF. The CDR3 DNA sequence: TGCGCCAGCAGCTCACCCGGCTGGGAGACCCAGTACTTC.

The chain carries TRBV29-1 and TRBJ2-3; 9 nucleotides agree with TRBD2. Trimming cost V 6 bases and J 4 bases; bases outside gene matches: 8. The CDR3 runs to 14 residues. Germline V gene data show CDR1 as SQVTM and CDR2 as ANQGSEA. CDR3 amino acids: CSVRGGAGADTQYF. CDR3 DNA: TGCAGCGTACGCGGGGGGGCCGGGGCAGATACGCAGTATTTT.